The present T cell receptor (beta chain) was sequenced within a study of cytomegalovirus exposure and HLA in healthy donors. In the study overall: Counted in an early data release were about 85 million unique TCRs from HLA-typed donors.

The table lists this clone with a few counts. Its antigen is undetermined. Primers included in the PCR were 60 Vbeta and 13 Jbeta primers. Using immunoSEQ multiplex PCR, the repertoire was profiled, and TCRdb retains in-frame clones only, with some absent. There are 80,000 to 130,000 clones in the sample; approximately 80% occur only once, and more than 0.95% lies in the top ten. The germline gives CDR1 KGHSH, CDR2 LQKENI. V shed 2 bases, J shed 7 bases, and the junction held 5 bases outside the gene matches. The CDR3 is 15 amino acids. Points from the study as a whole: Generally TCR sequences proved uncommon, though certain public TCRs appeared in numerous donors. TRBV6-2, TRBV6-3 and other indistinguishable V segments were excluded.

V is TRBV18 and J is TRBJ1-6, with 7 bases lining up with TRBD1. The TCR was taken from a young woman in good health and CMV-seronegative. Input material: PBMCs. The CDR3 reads CASSPKGARNSPLHF. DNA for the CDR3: TGTGCCAGCTCACCAAAGGGGGCTAGGAATTCACCCCTCCACTTT. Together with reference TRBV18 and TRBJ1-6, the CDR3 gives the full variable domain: NAGVMQNPRHLVRRRGQEARLRCSPMKGHSHVYWYRQLPEEGLKFMVYLQKENIIDESGMPKERFSAEFPKEGPSILRIQQVVRGDSAAYFCASSPKGARNSPLHFGNGTRLTVT.